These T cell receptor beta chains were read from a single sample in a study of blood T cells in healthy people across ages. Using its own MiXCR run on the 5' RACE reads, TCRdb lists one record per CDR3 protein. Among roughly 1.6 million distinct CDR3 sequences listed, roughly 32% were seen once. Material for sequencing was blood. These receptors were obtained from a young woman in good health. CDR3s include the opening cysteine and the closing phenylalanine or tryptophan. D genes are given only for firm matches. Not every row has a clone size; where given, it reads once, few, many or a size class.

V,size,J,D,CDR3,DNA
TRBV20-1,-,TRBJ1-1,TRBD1,CSALRDRALTEAFF,TGCAGTGCCCTCCGGGACAGGGCTCTCACTGAAGCTTTCTTT
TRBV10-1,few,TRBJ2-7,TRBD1,CASAVSTGGEQYF,TGCGCCAGCGCAGTGTCTACAGGGGGCGAGCAGTACTTC
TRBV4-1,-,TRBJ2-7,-,CASKQEGLAGEQYF,TGCGCCAGCAAACAAGAGGGGCTAGCCGGCGAGCAGTACTTC
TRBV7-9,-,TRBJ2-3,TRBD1,CASRGRDREEYF,TGTGCCAGCAGGGGACGGGACAGGGAGGAGTATTTT
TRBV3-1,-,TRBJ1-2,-,CASTQLGGVRNYGYTF,TGTGCCAGCACCCAACTCGGGGGTGTGAGAAACTATGGCTACACCTTC
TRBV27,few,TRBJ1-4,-,CASSLSGGSGEKLFF,TGTGCCAGCAGTTTATCAGGAGGGTCCGGTGAAAAACTGTTTTTT
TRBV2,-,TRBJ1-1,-,CASGGPGRGDTEAFF,TGTGCCAGCGGGGGGCCAGGGCGAGGTGACACTGAAGCTTTCTTT
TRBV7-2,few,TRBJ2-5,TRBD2,CASSSPSGGQETQYF,TGTGCCAGCAGCTCCCCCTCGGGGGGCCAAGAGACCCAGTACTTC
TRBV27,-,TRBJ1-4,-,CASSFLLGEKLFF,TGTGCCAGCAGCTTCCTATTGGGGGAAAAACTGTTTTTT
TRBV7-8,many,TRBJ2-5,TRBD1,CASSLVGQQETQYF,TGTGCCAGCAGCTTAGTGGGACAGCAAGAGACCCAGTACTTC
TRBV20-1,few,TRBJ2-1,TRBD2,CSALKTSGNEQFF,TGCAGTGCCCTGAAGACTAGCGGCAATGAGCAGTTCTTC
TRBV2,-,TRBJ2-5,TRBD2,CASSEEGDYQETQYF,TGTGCCAGCAGTGAAGAAGGGGACTATCAAGAGACCCAGTACTTC
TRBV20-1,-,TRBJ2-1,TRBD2,CSAGDGPGLAWQFF,TGCAGTGCTGGAGACGGACCGGGACTAGCGTGGCAGTTCTTC
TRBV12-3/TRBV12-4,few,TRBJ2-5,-,CASAHSPSAQETQYF,TGTGCCAGCGCCCATTCCCCTAGCGCCCAAGAGACCCAGTACTTC
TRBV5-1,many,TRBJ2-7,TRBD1,CASSGQGGSYEQYF,TGCGCCAGCAGCGGACAGGGGGGCTCCTACGAGCAGTACTTC
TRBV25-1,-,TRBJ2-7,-,CASSEPRDYEQYF,TGCGCCAGCAGTGAACCCAGGGACTACGAGCAGTACTTC
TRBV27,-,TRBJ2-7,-,CASSLRPRLYEQYF,TGTGCCAGCAGTTTAAGGCCCCGGCTCTACGAGCAGTACTTC
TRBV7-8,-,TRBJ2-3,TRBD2,CASLLWLAGGPADTQYF,TGTGCCAGCCTCCTTTGGCTAGCGGGAGGGCCCGCAGATACGCAGTATTTT
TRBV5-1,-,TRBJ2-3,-,CASGPQITDTQYF,TGCGCCAGCGGCCCCCAAATCACAGATACGCAGTATTTT
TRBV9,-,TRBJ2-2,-,CASSVGTRSSGELFF,TGTGCCAGCAGCGTGGGGACCCGTTCGTCCGGGGAGCTGTTTTTT
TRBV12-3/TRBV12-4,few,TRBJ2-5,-,CASTIGVQETQYF,TGTGCCAGCACCATTGGGGTACAAGAGACCCAGTACTTC
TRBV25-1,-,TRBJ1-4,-,CASSEYYSGGDEKLFF,TGTGCCAGCAGTGAATATTATTCGGGCGGCGATGAAAAACTGTTTTTT
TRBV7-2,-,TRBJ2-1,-,CASSVSFHEQFF,TGTGCCAGCAGCGTCAGCTTCCATGAGCAGTTCTTC
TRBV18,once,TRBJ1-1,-,CASPLLRQAFF,TGTGCCAGCCCCCTTCTACGACAAGCTTTCTTT
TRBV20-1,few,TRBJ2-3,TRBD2,CSARDRTSGRTDTQYF,TGCAGTGCTAGAGACAGGACTAGCGGGAGGACAGATACGCAGTATTTT
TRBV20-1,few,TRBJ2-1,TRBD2,CSAVTSGPTNEQFF,TGCAGTGCTGTAACTAGCGGGCCAACAAATGAGCAGTTCTTC
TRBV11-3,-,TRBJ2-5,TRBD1,CASSSPGDSQETQYF,TGTGCCAGCAGCTCCCCAGGGGACAGTCAAGAGACCCAGTACTTC
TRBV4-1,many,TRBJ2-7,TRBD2,CASSQELSGGSYEQYF,TGCGCCAGCAGCCAGGAACTTAGCGGGGGATCCTACGAGCAGTACTTC
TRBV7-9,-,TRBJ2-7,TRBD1,CASSFWDREVYEQYF,TGTGCCAGCAGCTTTTGGGACAGGGAAGTCTACGAGCAGTACTTC
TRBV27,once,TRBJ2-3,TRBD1,CASRTGTDGTDTQYF,TGTGCCAGCAGGACAGGGACCGACGGCACAGATACGCAGTATTTT
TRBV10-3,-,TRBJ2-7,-,CAISENQGRGSTCEQYF,TGTGCCATCAGTGAGAATCAGGGAAGGGGGTCCACCTGCGAGCAGTACTTC
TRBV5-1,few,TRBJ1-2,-,CASSLVGQVDGYTF,TGCGCCAGCAGCTTGGTCGGCCAGGTGGATGGCTACACCTTC
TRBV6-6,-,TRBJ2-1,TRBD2,CASSLPPSGSGNNEQFF,TGTGCCAGCAGCCTCCCCCCTAGCGGGAGTGGTAATAATGAGCAGTTCTTC
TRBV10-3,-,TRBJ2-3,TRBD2,CASGTSGNTDTQYF,TGTGCCAGCGGGACTAGCGGGAATACAGATACGCAGTATTTT
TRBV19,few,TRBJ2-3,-,CASSFLQRRTDTQYF,TGTGCCAGTAGTTTCCTCCAGCGGCGAACAGATACGCAGTATTTT
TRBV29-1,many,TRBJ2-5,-,CSVVEVAQYF,TGCAGCGTTGTGGAGGTGGCCCAGTACTTC
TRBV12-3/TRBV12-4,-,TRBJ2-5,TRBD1,CASSFSRGLGGEETQYF,TGTGCCAGCAGTTTCTCCAGGGGGCTCGGCGGGGAAGAGACCCAGTACTTC
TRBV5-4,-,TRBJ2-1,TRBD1,CASSLGTGRSSYNEQFF,TGTGCCAGCAGCTTGGGGACAGGGAGGAGCTCCTACAATGAGCAGTTCTTC
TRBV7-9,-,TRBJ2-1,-,CASSSQRDSSYNEQFF,TGTGCCAGCAGCAGCCAGCGGGACAGTTCCTACAATGAGCAGTTCTTC
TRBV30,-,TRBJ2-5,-,CAWSLNRVQETQYF,TGTGCCTGGAGCCTCAACCGGGTCCAAGAGACCCAGTACTTC
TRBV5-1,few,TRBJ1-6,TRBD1,CASSTGGVLGSPLHF,TGCGCCAGCAGCACAGGGGGCGTTTTGGGTTCACCCCTCCACTTT
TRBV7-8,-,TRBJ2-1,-,CANSFSSTVGPTASEQFF,TGTGCCAACAGCTTTTCCTCTACCGTGGGGCCCACAGCCAGTGAGCAGTTCTTC
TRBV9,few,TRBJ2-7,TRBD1,CASSETGTENYEQYF,TGTGCCAGCAGCGAGACCGGGACAGAAAACTACGAGCAGTACTTC
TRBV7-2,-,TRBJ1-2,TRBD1,CASSSRQGGYTF,TGTGCCAGCAGCTCAAGACAGGGTGGCTACACCTTC
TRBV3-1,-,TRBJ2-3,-,CASSQDPISIDTQYF,TGTGCCAGCAGCCAAGATCCCATAAGCATAGATACACAGTATTTT
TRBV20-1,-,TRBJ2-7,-,CSVEGLLSSYEQYF,TGCAGTGTGGAGGGCCTACTGAGCTCCTACGAGCAGTACTTC
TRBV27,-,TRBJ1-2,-,CASSLRRTNYGYTF,TGTGCCAGCAGTTTAAGAAGGACTAACTATGGCTACACCTTC
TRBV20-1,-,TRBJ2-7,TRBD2,CSAILASYEQYF,TGCAGTGCCATACTAGCGTCCTACGAGCAGTACTTC
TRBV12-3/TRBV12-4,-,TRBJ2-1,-,CASSDQYRADNEQFF,TGTGCCAGCAGCGATCAATACAGGGCCGACAATGAGCAGTTCTTC
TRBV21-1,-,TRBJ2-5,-,CASSKAQRGGQETQYF,TGTGCCAGCAGCAAAGCGCAAAGGGGGGGCCAAGAGACCCAGTACTTC
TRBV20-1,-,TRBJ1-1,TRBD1,CSARGIGTGMNTEAFF,TGCAGTGCTAGAGGGATCGGGACAGGGATGAACACTGAAGCTTTCTTT
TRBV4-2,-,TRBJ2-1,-,CASSQDTVTRGNNEQFF,TGTGCCAGCAGCCAAGATACGGTGACTAGGGGGAACAATGAGCAGTTCTTC
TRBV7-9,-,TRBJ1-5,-,CASSLLGAGNQPQHF,TGTGCCAGCAGCTTACTGGGGGCTGGCAATCAGCCCCAGCATTTT